The 11 T cell receptor beta chains below come from one sample, sequenced in a study of cytomegalovirus exposure and HLA in healthy donors. Data came from immunoSEQ multiplex PCR; TCRdb stores just in-frame clones and leaves some out. The sample has about 180,000 clones; around 85% are singletons. The sequenced sample consisted of PBMCs. The receptors were sampled from a man aged 18 to 30 in good health and CMV-seropositive.

The chain carries TRBV10-2 and TRBJ1-3, with no clear D. V was shortened by 2 bases and J by 4 bases, with 15 bases between the two germline ends. In germline, CDR1 is WSHSY, CDR2 SAAADI. CDR3 length: 16 residues. CDR3 region: CASSEGLRNPGNTIYF. CDR3 DNA sequence: TGCGCCAGCAGTGAGGGCCTCCGAAACCCCGGAAACACCATATATTTT.

The CDR3 nucleotides are TGTGCCAGCAGCTTTGGTTGGCGGGAGGGGACCGGGGAGCTGTTTTTT. Its translation is CASSFGWREGTGELFF. The chain couples TRBV7-2 to TRBJ2-2; 9 positions agree with TRBD2. The V and J ends lost 3 bases and 5 bases, in that order; junction bases with no gene match: 7. This CDR3 region has 16 residues. The germline V gene encodes CDR1 SGHTA and CDR2 FQGNSA.

The V gene is TRBV7-9, the J gene TRBJ1-3; D gene uncertain. Trimming shortened V by 0 bases and J by 4 bases, and 4 bases separated the two germline ends. CDR1 and CDR2 (germline): SEHNR, FQNEAQ (reference sequence). This CDR3 comprises 13 residues. The CDR3 loop is CASSLAQGNTIYF. CDR3 DNA sequence: TGTGCCAGCAGCTTAGCACAGGGAAACACCATATATTTT.

The chain has TRBV7-2 and TRBJ1-1; 9 nucleotides line up with TRBD1. Germline lookup yields CDR1 SGHTA and CDR2 FQGNSA. The ends lost 5 bases at V and 11 bases at J; junction bases unmatched: 9. The CDR3 consists of 13 residues. The CDR3 here is CASSPGQGTRAFF. The CDR3 DNA follows: TGTGCCAGCAGCCCTGGACAGGGGACGCGGGCTTTCTTT.

The chain carries TRBV30 and TRBJ1-1; D is ambiguous. Trimming pared 4 bases from V and 6 bases from J, leaving 21 bases between. The germline V gene encodes CDR1 GTSNPN and CDR2 SVGIG (reference sequence). This CDR3 spans 15 amino acids. The CDR3 nucleotides read TGTGCCTGGACAGGTATCGTAGTCCCAGCCCCTGAAGCTTTCTTT. It encodes CAWTGIVVPAPEAFF. Complete variable domain (other parts from reference TRBV30 and TRBJ1-1): SQTIHQWPATLVQPVGSPLSLECTVEGTSNPNLYWYRQAAGRGLQLLFYSVGIGQISSEVPQNLSASRPQDRQFILSSKKLLLSDSGFYLCAWTGIVVPAPEAFFGQGTRLTVV.

This clone was observed a single time. The chain recombines TRBV6-5 with TRBJ2-1; tentatively, D is TRBD2 (7 bases). The CDR3 runs to 13 residues. V lost 5 bases, J lost 5 bases, and 10 bases lay in between. The germline V gene has CDR1 MNHEY and CDR2 SVGAGI. The CDR3 protein is CASSPGGHNEQFF. The CDR3 DNA is TGTGCCAGCAGTCCGGGGGGCCACAATGAGCAGTTCTTC.

This chain uses TRBV27 with TRBJ2-1; 9 bases are a match to TRBD2. With V trimmed by 7 bases and J by 6 bases, 10 bases remained unmatched. Per the germline V gene, CDR1 is MNHEY and CDR2 is SMNVEV (reference sequence). The CDR3 extends over 15 amino acids. The CDR3 bases are TGTGCCAGCATCCAGACTAGCGGAGGGGGCAATGAGCAGTTCTTC. Its translation is CASIQTSGGGNEQFF.

This chain uses TRBV6-5 with TRBJ1-1; D unclear. The CDR3 covers 13 residues. The germline V and J ends were trimmed by 5 bases and 0 bases, with 7 bases remaining between them. Germline lookup yields CDR1 MNHEY and CDR2 SVGAGI. In nucleotides, the CDR3 is TGTGCCAGCAGTGAGGGCCTGAACACTGAAGCTTTCTTT. Amino acids: CASSEGLNTEAFF.

This clone was observed a single time. The rearrangement joins TRBV7-2 to TRBJ1-5; maybe TRBD1 (6 bases). V was shortened by 1 base and J by 6 bases, with 13 bases between the two germline ends. CDR1 is SGHTA, CDR2 FQGNSA, per germline. This CDR3 has 15 residues. The CDR3 DNA reads as TGTGCCAGCAGCTTAGAGGGCAGGGGATTTCAGCCCCAGCATTTT. Translating gives CASSLEGRGFQPQHF.

The chain combines TRBV28 with TRBJ1-3; D is unresolved. Germline-derived CDR1 and CDR2 are MDHEN and SYDVKM. The ends were cut back, 5 bases at V and 0 bases at J, with 11 bases in the middle. The CDR3 sequence is 15 residues long. CDR3 amino acids: CASSTQAFSGNTIYF. In nucleotides, the CDR3 is TGTGCCAGCAGTACCCAGGCCTTCTCTGGAAACACCATATATTTT. Full variable domain (rest looked up from reference TRBV28 and TRBJ1-3): DVKVTQSSRYLVKRTGEKVFLECVQDMDHENMFWYRQDPGLGLRLIYFSYDVKMKEKGDIPEGYSVSREKKERFSLILESASTNQTSMYLCASSTQAFSGNTIYFGEGSWLTVV.

The chain links TRBV5-1 to TRBJ1-5; D is possibly TRBD1 (6 bases). The CDR3 contains 13 residues. Germline V gene lookup returns CDR1 SGHRS and CDR2 YFSETQ. V dropped 7 bases and J dropped 6 bases, with 14 bases sitting between them. CDR3 loop: CASRQDVGQPQHF. The CDR3 region has the DNA TGCGCCAGCCGACAGGATGTCGGTCAGCCCCAGCATTTT.